This TCR beta chain was observed in a study of CD8 T cells in Susac syndrome. Roughly 0.45 to 1 ug RNA was reverse transcribed with random hexamers. TCR beta CDR3 was amplified by immunoSEQ covering 54 Vbeta and 13 Jbeta. TCRdb recomputed calls from the immunoSEQ multiplex PCR reads with MiXCR, one row per CDR3 protein. The sample yields roughly 160,000 distinct CDR3 sequences, 95% to 96% seen once. The CDR3 is made up of 12 amino acids. V lost 6 bases to trimming and J lost 6 bases, with 9 bases between them. CDR1 is MDHEN and CDR2 is SYDVKM in the germline V gene. Study observations and caveats: Clonal expansion was absent from the CD4+ T cell repertoires in Susac syndrome. A relatively small number of individuals underwent TCR sequencing and HLA analysis.

Sequencing of TCR beta, carried out with a high-throughput approach, was applied to CD8+ and CD4+ T cells from the blood. Concerning this clonotype: Its specificity is unknown.

The chain uses TRBV28 and TRBJ2-1; D ambiguous. Sequencing was done on a sample of CD4+ T cells from PBMCs. The receptor was derived from a human donor with Susac syndrome. The CDR3 region is CASRWSANEQFF. Here the CDR3 DNA reads TGTGCCAGCAGGTGGTCCGCCAATGAGCAGTTCTTC.